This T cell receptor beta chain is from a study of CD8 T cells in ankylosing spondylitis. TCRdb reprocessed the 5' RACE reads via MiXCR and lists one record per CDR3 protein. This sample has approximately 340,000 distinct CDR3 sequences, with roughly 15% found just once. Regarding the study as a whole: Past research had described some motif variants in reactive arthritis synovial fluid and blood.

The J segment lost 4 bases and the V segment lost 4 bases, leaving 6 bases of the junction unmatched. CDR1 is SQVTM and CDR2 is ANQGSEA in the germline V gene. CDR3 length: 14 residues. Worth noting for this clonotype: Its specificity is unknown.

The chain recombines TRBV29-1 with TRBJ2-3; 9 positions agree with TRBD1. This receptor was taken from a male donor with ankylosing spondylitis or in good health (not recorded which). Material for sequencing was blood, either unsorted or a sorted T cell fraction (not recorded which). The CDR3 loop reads CSVARDRESDTQYF. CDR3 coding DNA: TGCAGCGTTGCTAGGGACAGGGAGTCAGATACGCAGTATTTT.